This TCR beta chain came from a study of T-cell reconstitution after alpha-beta-depleted transplantation in children. Points from the study as a whole: One year after transplant, T-cell counts and diversity came mostly from newly produced T cells. It was surviving recipient T cells and thymic progenitors that gave some patients high TCRbeta diversity at day 60. Alpha-beta T cells present about two months after transplant were reported to originate from several hundred expanded graft clones.

Preparation of the TCRbeta library used unique molecular identifiers. MiXCR, run by TCRdb on the PCR reads, gives a single entry per CDR3 protein. The table includes about 110,000 distinct CDR3 sequences, approximately 6.9% detected once. This clonotype showed up many times. Its antigen is not identified. The sequences come from PBMCs, mostly from graft donor cells, collected 360 days after TCRalphabeta/CD19-depleted stem cell transplant. This clonotype was obtained from a male patient under 10 years old who had a stem cell transplant for acute lymphoblastic leukemia, so the T cells may come from the graft donor.

CDR3 amino acids: CASSLEGGPTDTQYF. CDR3 nucleotides: TGTGCCAGCAGTTTAGAGGGAGGACCCACAGATACGCAGTATTTT. This rearrangement joins TRBV27 to TRBJ2-3, with a possible D match to TRBD2 (6 bases). Germline V gene data show CDR1 as MNHEY and CDR2 as SMNVEV (reference sequence). CDR3 size: 15 residues. With 2 bases removed from V and 2 bases from J, the gap between germline ends came to 11 bases.